This T cell receptor beta chain is from a study of blood T cell repertoires in COVID-19 (TCRdb year 2020). At the level of the whole study: The collaborator samples originated in the United States, Italy and Spain and spanned the acute and convalescent phases of COVID-19. Samples were obtained from the ongoing ImmuneRACE study (first 160 participants) and from about 1,300 subjects provided by 6 global collaborators. HLA class I and class II types, where available, came from metadata supplied by the sample provider rather than from assay-based typing. The material from the prospective study consisted of cDNA or gDNA derived from T cells, B-cell-depleted T cells, or PBMCs. The sample metadata nearly always contained a de-identified subject ID, COVID-19 status, age in years and sex. Subjects who had been exposed to COVID-19, were actively infected with it, or had recovered from it provided the deeply sampled blood TCRbeta repertoires that made up the dataset. The repertoires were made available in a free public database intended to serve as a resource for research on the immune response to SARS-CoV-2.

Points the paper makes about the study in general: The quantity of clinical and demographic metadata differed by source and by participant and was supplied without curation.

As for this clone: Its recognized antigen is unknown. No base quality values were provided; no much bigger clone lies one nucleotide off.

TCRbeta CDR3 regions were amplified from genomic DNA by means of the immunoSEQ Assay, a bias-controlled multiplex PCR. Per the source publication's procedure: Within the assay, amplification of reference gene primers was used to estimate how many nucleated cells each sample contained. Sequence reads were collapsed and filtered to measure the absolute abundance of every unique TCRbeta CDR3 rearrangement. For each sample, productive Simpson clonality was calculated as the square root of Simpson's diversity index over productive rearrangements. The source is immuneACCESS, and TCRdb retained only in-frame sequences with V and J called. Part of the clones is not carried over; for the studies checked, unresolved V genes explain less than half of this, and the remainder is unexplained. D and trimming were read from the DNA, whereas the V and J calls and clone size are those reported in that table. A total of 210,000 or so clones appear in this sample, around four fifths of them only once. The top ten constitute about 20% of the sample.

Measured from the cysteine to the phenylalanine, the CDR3 is 14 residues long. Just the 42-base CDR3 DNA is kept, in frame starting at base 1. The germline V gene (reference sequence) specifies GTSNPN as CDR1 and SVGIG as CDR2. The germline V end is reduced by 4 bases and the J end by 1 base; junction bases left unmatched: 3. Whole blood was collected in K2EDTA tubes by collaborating institutions according to the institutions' own protocols. For TCRbeta analysis, collaborator samples were shipped as frozen whole blood, as isolated PBMCs, or as DNA extracted from either sample type. The origin of this receptor is a human donor in a cohort sampled during active COVID-19. The sample consisted of peripheral blood. The V and J genes are TRBV30 and TRBJ2-2; the junction holds 7 bases that match TRBD1. The DNA sequence is TGTGCCTGGATTAGGACAGGGAACACCGGGGAGCTGTTTTTT. The encoded protein is CAWIRTGNTGELFF.